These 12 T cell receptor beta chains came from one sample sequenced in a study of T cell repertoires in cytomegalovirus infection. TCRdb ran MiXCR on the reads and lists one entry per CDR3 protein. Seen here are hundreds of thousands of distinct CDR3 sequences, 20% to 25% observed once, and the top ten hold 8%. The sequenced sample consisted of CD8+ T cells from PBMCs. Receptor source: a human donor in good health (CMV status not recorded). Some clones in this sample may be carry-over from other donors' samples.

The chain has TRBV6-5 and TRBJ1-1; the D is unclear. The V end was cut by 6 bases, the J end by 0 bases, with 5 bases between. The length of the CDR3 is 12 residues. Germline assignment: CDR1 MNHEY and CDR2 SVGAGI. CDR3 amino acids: CASREVNTEAFF. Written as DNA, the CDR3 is TGTGCCAGCAGGGAGGTGAACACTGAAGCTTTCTTT.

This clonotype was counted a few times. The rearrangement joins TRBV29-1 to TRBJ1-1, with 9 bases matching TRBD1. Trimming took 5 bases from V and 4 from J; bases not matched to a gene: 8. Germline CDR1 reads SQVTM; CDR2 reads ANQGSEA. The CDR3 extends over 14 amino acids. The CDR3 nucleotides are TGCAGCGTTCCCCGTTGGACAGGGGCCACTGAAGCTTTCTTT. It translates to CSVPRWTGATEAFF.

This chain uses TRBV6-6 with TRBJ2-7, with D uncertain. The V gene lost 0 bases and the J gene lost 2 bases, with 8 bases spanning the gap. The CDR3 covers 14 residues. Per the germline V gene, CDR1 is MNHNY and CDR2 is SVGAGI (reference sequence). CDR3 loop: CASSYSNRPYEQYF. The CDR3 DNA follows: TGTGCCAGCAGTTACTCCAACCGTCCCTACGAGCAGTACTTC.

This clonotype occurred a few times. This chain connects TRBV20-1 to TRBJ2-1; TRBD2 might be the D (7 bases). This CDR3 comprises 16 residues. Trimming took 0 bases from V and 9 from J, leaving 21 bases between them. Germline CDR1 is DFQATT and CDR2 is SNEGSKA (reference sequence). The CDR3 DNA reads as TGCAGTGCTAGAGATTCCCGCGGGGGCCACTTCCCTGAGCAGTTCTTC. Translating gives CSARDSRGGHFPEQFF.

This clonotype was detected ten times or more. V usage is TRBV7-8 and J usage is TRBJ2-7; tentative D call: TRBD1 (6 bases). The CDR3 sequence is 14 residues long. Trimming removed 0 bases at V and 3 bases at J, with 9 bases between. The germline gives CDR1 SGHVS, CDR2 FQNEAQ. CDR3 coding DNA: TGTGCCAGCAGCTTAGCGGGGGCAGGCTACGAGCAGTACTTC. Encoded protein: CASSLAGAGYEQYF.

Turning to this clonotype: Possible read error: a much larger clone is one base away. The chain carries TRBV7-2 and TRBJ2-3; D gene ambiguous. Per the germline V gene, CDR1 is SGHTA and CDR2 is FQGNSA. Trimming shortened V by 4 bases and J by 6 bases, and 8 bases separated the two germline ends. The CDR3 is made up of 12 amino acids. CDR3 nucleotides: TGTGCCAGCAGCTGCAATAGCGATACGCAGTATTTT. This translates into CASSCNSDTQYF. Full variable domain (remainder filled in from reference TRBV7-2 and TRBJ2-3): GAGVSQSPSNKVTEKGKDVELRCDPISGHTALYWYRQSLGQGLEFLIYFQGNSAPDKSGLPSDRFSAERTGGSVSTLTIQRTQQEDSAVYLCASSCNSDTQYFGPGTRLTVL.

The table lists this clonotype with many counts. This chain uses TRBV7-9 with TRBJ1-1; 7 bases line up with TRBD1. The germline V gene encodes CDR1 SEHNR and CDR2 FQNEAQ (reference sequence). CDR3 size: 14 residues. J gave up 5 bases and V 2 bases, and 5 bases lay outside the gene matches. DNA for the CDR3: TGTGCCAGCAGCTTATCGGCAGGGGGAACTGAAGCTTTCTTT. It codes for CASSLSAGGTEAFF.

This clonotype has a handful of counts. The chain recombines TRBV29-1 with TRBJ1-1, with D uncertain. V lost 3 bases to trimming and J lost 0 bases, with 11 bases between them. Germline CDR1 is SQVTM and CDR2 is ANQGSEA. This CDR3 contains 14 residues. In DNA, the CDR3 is TGCAGCGTTGATCTTGCTCACCTGAACACTGAAGCTTTCTTT. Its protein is CSVDLAHLNTEAFF.

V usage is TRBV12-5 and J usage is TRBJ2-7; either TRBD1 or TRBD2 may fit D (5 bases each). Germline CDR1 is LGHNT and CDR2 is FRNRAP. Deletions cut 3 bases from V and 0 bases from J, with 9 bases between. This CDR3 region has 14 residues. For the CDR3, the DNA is TGTGCTAGTGGTTTCGGGACGGCCTCCTACGAGCAGTACTTC. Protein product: CASGFGTASYEQYF.

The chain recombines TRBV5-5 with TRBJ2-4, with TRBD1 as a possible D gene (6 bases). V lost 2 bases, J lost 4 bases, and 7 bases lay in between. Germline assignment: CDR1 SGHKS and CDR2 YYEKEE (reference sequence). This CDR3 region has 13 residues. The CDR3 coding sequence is TGTGCCAGCAGCTTACAGGGTAAAAACATTCAGTACTTC. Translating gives CASSLQGKNIQYF.

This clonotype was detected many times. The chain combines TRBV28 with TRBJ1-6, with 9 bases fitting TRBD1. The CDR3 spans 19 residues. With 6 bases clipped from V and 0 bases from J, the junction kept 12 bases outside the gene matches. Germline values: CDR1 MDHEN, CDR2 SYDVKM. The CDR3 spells CASSYLPGQGLSYNSPLHF. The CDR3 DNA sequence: TGTGCCAGCAGCTACCTCCCGGGACAGGGTCTCTCCTATAATTCACCCCTCCACTTT.

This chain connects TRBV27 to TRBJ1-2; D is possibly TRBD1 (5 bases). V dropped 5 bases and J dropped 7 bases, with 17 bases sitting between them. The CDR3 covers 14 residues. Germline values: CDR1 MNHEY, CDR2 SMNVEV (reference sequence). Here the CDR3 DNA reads TGTGCCAGCAGTGACTCGGGCGTAGGGGTTGGCTACACCTTC. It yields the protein CASSDSGVGVGYTF.